Listed below are T cell receptor beta chains from one sample, sequenced in a study of T cell responses to AZD1222 COVID-19 vaccine. Libraries were prepared by immunoSEQ multiplex PCR; TCRdb keeps only in-frame clonotypes and omits some of them. The sample has some 130,000 clones; approximately 90% are singletons. The source material was peripheral blood, sampled on day 0 of AZD1222 vaccination. The receptors were gathered from an adult in good health. Both conserved end residues are part of each CDR3. Fields, in order: V gene, clone size, D gene, J gene, CDR3 DNA, CDR3 protein. The D gene is left open where the match is weak. Clone size appears in some rows only: once, few, many, or a class for an expanded clone.

V: TRBV7-9; size: .; D: .; J: TRBJ2-3; DNA: TGTGCCAGCAGCTTAGCGGGCTCGGGCGACAGGAGGAGAAATACGCAGTATTTT; CDR3: CASSLAGSGDRRRNTQYF
V: TRBV4-2; size: .; D: TRBD2; J: TRBJ2-2; DNA: TGTGCCAGCAGCCACTCTATTAGACTAGCGGGGGCCTCGAACACCGGGGAGCTGTTTTTT; CDR3: CASSHSIRLAGASNTGELFF
V: TRBV30; size: .; D: .; J: TRBJ1-6; DNA: TGTGCCTGGACGGGTGACAGAGTTTCAAATTCACCCCTCCACTTT; CDR3: CAWTGDRVSNSPLHF
V: TRBV27; size: .; D: .; J: TRBJ2-3; DNA: TGTGCCAGCAGTTCCACCTGGGTCACAGATACGCAGTATTTT; CDR3: CASSSTWVTDTQYF
V: TRBV3-1/TRBV3-2; size: medium-sized; D: TRBD1; J: TRBJ2-7; DNA: TGTGCCAGCAGCCCGACAGGGGTCGAGCAGTACTTC; CDR3: CASSPTGVEQYF
V: TRBV28; size: .; D: TRBD2; J: TRBJ2-2; DNA: TGTGCCAGCAGTTTTCCGGGACTAGCGGGGATGAACACCGGGGAGCTGTTTTTT; CDR3: CASSFPGLAGMNTGELFF
V: TRBV5-5; size: .; D: .; J: TRBJ1-2; DNA: TGTGCCAGCAGGCTTAACAGGCTCGACGATGGCTACACCTTC; CDR3: CASRLNRLDDGYTF
V: TRBV6-5; size: .; D: TRBD1; J: TRBJ1-2; DNA: TGTGCCAGCAGCCCCTCCCGGGACAGGCCCTATGGCTACACCTTC; CDR3: CASSPSRDRPYGYTF
V: TRBV7-3; size: .; D: .; J: TRBJ2-1; DNA: TGTGCCAGCAGCTTAGGGGGTGAGCAGTTCTTC; CDR3: CASSLGGEQFF
V: TRBV9; size: .; D: TRBD2; J: TRBJ2-1; DNA: TGTGCCAGCAGGGGGAGCGGGACTAGCGGTTACAATGAGCAGTTCTTC; CDR3: CASRGSGTSGYNEQFF
V: TRBV5-1; size: .; D: .; J: TRBJ1-2; DNA: TGCGCCAGCAGCGCACCCAGGGGATCCGACTATGGCTACACCTTC; CDR3: CASSAPRGSDYGYTF
V: TRBV5-1; size: few; D: TRBD1; J: TRBJ1-1; DNA: TGCGCCAGCAGGGAGACAGGGGAATCGGCCACTGAAGCTTTCTTT; CDR3: CASRETGESATEAFF
V: TRBV5-1; size: .; D: .; J: TRBJ2-3; DNA: TGCGCCAGCAGCTTGGCCAATGGCAGAATAACAGATACGCAGTATTTT; CDR3: CASSLANGRITDTQYF
V: TRBV7-9; size: .; D: .; J: TRBJ1-5; DNA: TGTGCCAGCAGCTTAATTGAGGAAGATCAGCCCCAGCATTTT; CDR3: CASSLIEEDQPQHF
V: TRBV6-5; size: .; D: .; J: TRBJ1-6; DNA: TGTGCCAGCAGTTACCGGCCAGGCGGTGATTCACCCCTCCACTTT; CDR3: CASSYRPGGDSPLHF
V: TRBV10-1; size: .; D: TRBD1; J: TRBJ2-7; DNA: TGCGCCAGCAGTGGGGTCCGGGACAGGGGAAGTTACGAGCAGTACTTC; CDR3: CASSGVRDRGSYEQYF
V: TRBV4-2; size: .; D: TRBD1; J: TRBJ2-7; DNA: TGTGCCAGCAGCCAGGGACAGGGGGACTACGAGCAGTACTTC; CDR3: CASSQGQGDYEQYF
V: TRBV7-3; size: few; D: TRBD1; J: TRBJ1-4; DNA: TGTGCCAGCAGCTTGTTTCCCTTGTCCCGGACAGGGAGTGGGGAACTGTTTTTT; CDR3: CASSLFPLSRTGSGELFF
V: TRBV24-1; size: .; D: TRBD1; J: TRBJ1-1; DNA: TGTGCCACCAGTGATGGGACAGAGGTTGAAGCTTTCTTT; CDR3: CATSDGTEVEAFF
V: TRBV19; size: .; D: .; J: TRBJ1-5; DNA: TGTGCCAGTAGTATCGGGAGTTGGGGAAGCAATCAGCCCCAGCATTTT; CDR3: CASSIGSWGSNQPQHF
V: TRBV30; size: few; D: TRBD1; J: TRBJ1-5; DNA: TGTGCCTGGGCCGGGACAGATAATCAGCCCCAGCATTTT; CDR3: CAWAGTDNQPQHF
V: TRBV5-1; size: .; D: .; J: TRBJ2-2; DNA: TGCGCCAGCAGCTTGGAGAGGGCCGAGAACACCGGGGAGCTGTTTTTT; CDR3: CASSLERAENTGELFF
V: TRBV29-1; size: once; D: TRBD2; J: TRBJ2-5; DNA: TGCAGCGTTGAAGAGCGGACTAGCGGAGAGACCCAGTACTTC; CDR3: CSVEERTSGETQYF
V: TRBV11-2; size: .; D: .; J: TRBJ1-4; DNA: TGTGCCAGCAGTTTGGGTCCTGGAGAAAAACTGTTTTTT; CDR3: CASSLGPGEKLFF
V: TRBV12-3/TRBV12-4; size: .; D: .; J: TRBJ2-7; DNA: TGTGCCAGCAGCTTCGGACACTTATACGAGCAGTACTTC; CDR3: CASSFGHLYEQYF
V: TRBV6-2/TRBV6-3; size: few; D: TRBD1; J: TRBJ1-2; DNA: TGTGCCAGCAGCCGCGGGACAGGGAACTATGGCTACACCTTC; CDR3: CASSRGTGNYGYTF
V: TRBV6-1; size: few; D: .; J: TRBJ1-1; DNA: TGTGCCAGCAGTGAAGATTCGGCAGGGCAAGCTTTCTTT; CDR3: CASSEDSAGQAFF